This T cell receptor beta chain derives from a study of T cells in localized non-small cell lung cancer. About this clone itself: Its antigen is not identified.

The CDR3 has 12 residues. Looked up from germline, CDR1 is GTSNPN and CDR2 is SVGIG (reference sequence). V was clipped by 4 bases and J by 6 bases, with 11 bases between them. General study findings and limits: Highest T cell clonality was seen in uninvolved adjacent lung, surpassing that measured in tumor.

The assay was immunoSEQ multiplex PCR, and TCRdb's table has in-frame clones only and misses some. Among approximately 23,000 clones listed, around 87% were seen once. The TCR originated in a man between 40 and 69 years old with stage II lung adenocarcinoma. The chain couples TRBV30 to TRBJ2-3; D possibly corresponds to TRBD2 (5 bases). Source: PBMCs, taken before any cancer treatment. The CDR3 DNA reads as TGTGCCTGGACCAGGACGGGGGATACGCAGTATTTT. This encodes CAWTRTGDTQYF. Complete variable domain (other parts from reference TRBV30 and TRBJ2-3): SQTIHQWPATLVQPVGSPLSLECTVEGTSNPNLYWYRQAAGRGLQLLFYSVGIGQISSEVPQNLSASRPQDRQFILSSKKLLLSDSGFYLCAWTRTGDTQYFGPGTRLTVL.